The clone carrying this T cell receptor (beta chain) appeared a few times. The sample belongs to a study of spatial heterogeneity in lung cancer. The sample's time point: sample taken at primary tumor resection. The CDR3 totals 13 residues. V lost 11 bases and J lost 2, with 16 bases in between. Germline CDR1 MNHNS, CDR2 SASEGT. TCR cDNA molecules each had a unique molecular identifier. Each CDR3 protein is one row after TCRdb ran MiXCR on the 5' RACE reads. The sample carries 20,000 to 30,000 distinct CDR3 sequences, around 4.6% recorded once. Sample: PBMCs, taken at surgery. The receptor comes from a male donor with early-stage non-small cell lung cancer. The V call is TRBV6-1, the J call TRBJ2-7; D might be TRBD1 (6 bases). The DNA for the CDR3 is TGTGCCGTAGGAACGACAGGTACCTACGAGCAGTACTTC. Its translation: CAVGTTGTYEQYF.